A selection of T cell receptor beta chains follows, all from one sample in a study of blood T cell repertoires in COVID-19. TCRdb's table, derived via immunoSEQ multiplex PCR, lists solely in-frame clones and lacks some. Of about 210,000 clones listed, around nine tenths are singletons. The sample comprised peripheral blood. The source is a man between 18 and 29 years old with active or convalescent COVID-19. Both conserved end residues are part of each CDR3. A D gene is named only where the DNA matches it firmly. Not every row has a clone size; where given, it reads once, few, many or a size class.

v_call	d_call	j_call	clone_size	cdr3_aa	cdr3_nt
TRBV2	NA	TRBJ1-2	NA	CASSERGIRYGYTF	TGTGCCAGCAGTGAGCGCGGGATTCGCTATGGCTACACCTTC
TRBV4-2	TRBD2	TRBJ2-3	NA	CASSQWGGDTDTQYF	TGTGCCAGCAGCCAATGGGGAGGGGACACAGATACGCAGTATTTT
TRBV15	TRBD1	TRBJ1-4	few	CATSRGQGDNEKLFF	TGTGCCACCAGCAGAGGACAGGGTGATAATGAAAAACTGTTTTTT
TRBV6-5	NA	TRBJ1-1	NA	CASSLQAEAEAFF	TGTGCCAGCAGTCTACAAGCCGAGGCCGAAGCTTTCTTT
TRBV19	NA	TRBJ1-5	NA	CASSDRTRNQPQHF	TGTGCCAGTAGTGACAGGACTAGGAATCAGCCCCAGCATTTT
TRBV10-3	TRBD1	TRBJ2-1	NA	CAISEGQGAYNEQFF	TGTGCCATCAGTGAAGGACAGGGCGCCTACAATGAGCAGTTCTTC
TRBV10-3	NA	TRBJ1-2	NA	CAISESGGLNYGYTF	TGTGCCATCAGTGAGTCAGGGGGATTGAACTATGGCTACACCTTC
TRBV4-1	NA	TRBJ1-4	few	CASSLTRGEKLFF	TGCGCCAGCAGCCTAACTCGAGGTGAAAAACTGTTTTTT
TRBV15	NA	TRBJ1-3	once	CATSKGGTPRSTIYF	TGTGCCACCAGCAAGGGAGGGACGCCTAGGAGCACCATATATTTT
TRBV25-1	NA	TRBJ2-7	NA	CASSEFGVKTYEQYF	TGTGCCAGCAGTGAATTCGGAGTCAAGACCTACGAGCAGTACTTC
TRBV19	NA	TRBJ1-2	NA	CATQNRDYGYTF	TGTGCCACCCAGAACAGGGATTATGGCTACACCTTC
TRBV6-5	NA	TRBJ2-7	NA	CASSPRQDYEQYF	TGTGCCAGCAGTCCGCGACAGGACTACGAGCAGTACTTC
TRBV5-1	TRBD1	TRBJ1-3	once	CASSLDRGGNTIYF	TGCGCCAGCAGCTTGGACAGGGGCGGGAACACCATATATTTT
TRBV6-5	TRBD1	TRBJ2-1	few	CASRMGQGRNEQFF	TGTGCCAGCCGGATGGGACAGGGTCGGAATGAGCAGTTCTTC
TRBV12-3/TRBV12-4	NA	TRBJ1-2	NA	CASKYGTGYTF	TGTGCCAGCAAATACGGTACTGGCTACACCTTC
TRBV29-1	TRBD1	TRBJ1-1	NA	CSVESTGGDTEAFF	TGCAGCGTTGAATCAACAGGGGGGGACACTGAAGCTTTCTTT
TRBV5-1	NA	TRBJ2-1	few	CASQNGGPNEQFF	TGCGCCAGTCAAAACGGAGGGCCCAATGAGCAGTTCTTC
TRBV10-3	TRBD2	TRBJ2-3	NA	CAISEVSGRGTQYF	TGTGCCATCAGTGAGGTTAGCGGGAGGGGGACGCAGTATTTT
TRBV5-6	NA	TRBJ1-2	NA	CASSLQGKKVYGYTF	TGTGCCAGCAGCTTACAGGGAAAAAAGGTCTATGGCTACACCTTC
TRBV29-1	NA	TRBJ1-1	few	CSVDWGQVAFF	TGCAGCGTTGACTGGGGGCAGGTCGCTTTCTTT
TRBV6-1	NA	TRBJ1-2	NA	CASSETKWGGYTF	TGTGCCAGCAGTGAAACGAAATGGGGCGGCTACACCTTC
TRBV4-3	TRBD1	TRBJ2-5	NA	CASSPARGLGETQYF	TGCGCCAGCAGCCCAGCCAGGGGGCTGGGGGAGACCCAGTACTTC
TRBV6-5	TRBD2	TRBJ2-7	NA	CASSSGTSGNLYEQYF	TGTGCCAGCAGTTCCGGGACTAGCGGAAACCTTTACGAGCAGTACTTC
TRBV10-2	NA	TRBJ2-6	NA	CASSESRSGANVLTF	TGCGCCAGCAGTGAGTCGAGATCTGGGGCCAACGTCCTGACTTTC
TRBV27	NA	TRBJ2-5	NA	CASSPGGRETQYF	TGTGCCAGCAGTCCCGGGGGACGGGAGACCCAGTACTTC
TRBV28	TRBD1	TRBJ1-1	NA	CASSLPGQAMNTEAFF	TGTGCCAGCAGTTTACCAGGACAGGCCATGAACACTGAAGCTTTCTTT
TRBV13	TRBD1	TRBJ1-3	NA	CASSFGTVGNTIYF	TGTGCCAGCAGCTTCGGGACAGTTGGAAACACCATATATTTT